These 29 T cell receptor beta chains originate from one sample sequenced in a study of T cell responses to AZD1222 COVID-19 vaccine. TCRdb keeps only in-frame clones here, not all; method: immunoSEQ multiplex PCR. The sample includes under 95,000 clones, 88% of them seen just once. Sequences were derived from peripheral blood, sampled on day 0 of AZD1222 vaccination. The receptors shown here come from an adult in good health.

This rearrangement joins TRBV18 to TRBJ2-2; a possible D gene is TRBD2 (5 bases). The CDR3 covers 14 residues. CDR1 KGHSH and CDR2 LQKENI come from the germline V gene. V lost 1 base and J 8 bases, leaving 11 bases between the germline ends. This CDR3 is CASSPREINGELFF. The CDR3 region has the DNA TGTGCCAGCTCACCACGGGAGATTAATGGGGAGCTGTTTTTT. The full variable domain, its missing parts supplied by reference TRBV18 and TRBJ2-2, is NAGVMQNPRHLVRRRGQEARLRCSPMKGHSHVYWYRQLPEEGLKFMVYLQKENIIDESGMPKERFSAEFPKEGPSILRIQQVVRGDSAAYFCASSPREINGELFFGEGSRLTVL.

This chain connects TRBV21-1 to TRBJ2-7; the table names TRBD1, a call not compared with the DNA. TRBV21-1 is an annotated pseudogene. The CDR3 has 21 amino acids. The DNA of the CDR3 is TGTGCCAGCAGCAATCTGGTTTGCATGACACCAGGGTCCGGAACCTCCTACGAGCAGTACTTC. This codes for CASSNLVCMTPGSGTSYEQYF.

The chain employs TRBV29-1 and TRBJ1-3; tentative D call: TRBD1 (6 bases). Germline CDR1 and CDR2: SQVTM and ANQGSEA. The V end lost 6 bases, the J end lost 1 base, and 7 bases lay between the germline ends. CDR3 length: 12 residues. The CDR3 spells CSVTGSGNTIYF. DNA for the CDR3: TGCAGCGTGACAGGATCTGGAAACACCATATATTTT. Drawing the rest from reference TRBV29-1 and TRBJ1-3, the complete variable domain is SAVISQKPSRDICQRGTSLTIQCQVDSQVTMMFWYRQQPGQSLTLIATANQGSEATYESGFVIDKFPISRPNLTFSTLTVSNMSPEDSSIYLCSVTGSGNTIYFGEGSWLTVV.

The chain couples TRBV3-1 (or the pseudogene TRBV3-2) to TRBJ2-1; 13 bases agree with TRBD2. CDR3 length: 15 residues. V lost 6 bases to trimming and J lost 4 bases; unmatched junction nucleotides: 3. Germline loops: CDR1 LGHDT, CDR2 YNNKEL (reference sequence). The CDR3 here is CASRQGLAGYNEQFF. The CDR3 nucleotides read TGTGCCAGCAGACAGGGACTAGCGGGATACAATGAGCAGTTCTTC.

The genes are TRBV6-1 and TRBJ1-6; D gene uncertain. CDR1 and CDR2 (germline): MNHNS, SASEGT. This CDR3 has 16 residues. The V and J ends lost 1 base and 9 bases respectively, with 16 bases between them. The CDR3 spells CASSEVEPRTFSPLHF. The CDR3, as DNA: TGTGCCAGCAGTGAAGTTGAACCCAGGACGTTTTCACCCCTCCACTTT.

This chain's CDR3 is CAIRTGGFTEAFF. In nucleotides, the CDR3 is TGTGCCATTCGGACAGGGGGATTCACTGAAGCTTTCTTT. This chain connects TRBV19 to TRBJ1-1, with TRBD1 matching over 10 bases. The CDR3 is 13 amino acids. Germline CDR1 LNHDA, CDR2 SQIVND (reference sequence). The V and J ends lost 10 bases and 4 bases, in that order; junction bases with no gene match: 6.

The J gene is TRBJ2-1, the V gene TRBV7-6, with 8 bases matching TRBD1. With 5 bases clipped from V and 9 bases from J, the junction kept 9 bases outside the gene matches. Looked up from germline, CDR1 is SGHVS and CDR2 is FNYEAQ. CDR3 length: 14 amino acids. For the CDR3, the DNA is TGTGCCAGCAGCAAAAAGACAGGGGATGTTGAGCAGTTCTTC. This codes for CASSKKTGDVEQFF. Looking up the rest from reference TRBV7-6 and TRBJ2-1 gives the full variable domain: GAGVSQSPRYKVTKRGQDVALRCDPISGHVSLYWYRQALGQGPEFLTYFNYEAQQDKSGLPNDRFSAERPEGSISTLTIQRTEQRDSAMYRCASSKKTGDVEQFFGPGTRLTVL.

This clone was recorded only once. This chain joins TRBV27 and TRBJ2-1; the D gene is possibly TRBD2 (6 bases). Germline CDR1 MNHEY, CDR2 SMNVEV (reference sequence). CDR3 length: 15 residues. V was shortened by 4 bases and J by 6 bases, with 16 bases between the two germline ends. CDR3 loop: CASSSPGLFTNEQFF. The CDR3 coding sequence is TGTGCCAGCAGTTCCCCGGGACTGTTTACCAATGAGCAGTTCTTC.

The rearrangement links TRBV19 to TRBJ1-1; D is unresolved. This CDR3 contains 14 residues. V gave up 2 bases and J gave up 1 base, with 8 bases separating them. Per the germline V gene, CDR1 is LNHDA and CDR2 is SQIVND (reference sequence). The CDR3 DNA follows: TGTGCCAGTAGTATACCCCGGCAGAACACTGAAGCTTTCTTT. Residues: CASSIPRQNTEAFF.

This clone was seen a single time. The CDR3 here is CASGLGQGPDTQYF. CDR3 DNA: TGTGCTAGTGGTTTGGGACAGGGACCGGATACGCAGTATTTT. The rearrangement uses TRBV12-5 and TRBJ2-3; 7 positions agree with TRBD1. This CDR3 spans 14 amino acids. Germline CDR1 reads LGHNT; CDR2 reads FRNRAP. Germline trimming cut 1 base from V and 6 bases from J; bases unmatched to any gene: 4.

The chain employs TRBV18 and TRBJ1-2, with D perhaps TRBD1 (5 bases). This CDR3 spans 15 amino acids. CDR1 is KGHSH and CDR2 is LQKENI in the germline V gene. V gave up 8 bases and J gave up 3 bases, with 19 bases separating them. CDR3 protein: CASVGTGLNDYGYTF. The CDR3 DNA sequence: TGTGCCAGCGTGGGAACGGGGCTTAATGACTATGGCTACACCTTC. The entire variable domain, with the rest obtained from reference TRBV18 and TRBJ1-2, is as follows: NAGVMQNPRHLVRRRGQEARLRCSPMKGHSHVYWYRQLPEEGLKFMVYLQKENIIDESGMPKERFSAEFPKEGPSILRIQQVVRGDSAAYFCASVGTGLNDYGYTFGSGTRLTVV.

V usage is TRBV18 and J usage is TRBJ2-2, with TRBD1 matching 8 bases. The V and J ends lost 2 bases and 1 base, in that order; junction bases with no gene match: 3. Germline assignment: CDR1 KGHSH and CDR2 LQKENI. The CDR3 spans 16 residues. This chain's CDR3 is CASSPTGTGNTGELFF. The DNA for the CDR3 is TGTGCCAGCTCACCAACCGGGACAGGGAACACCGGGGAGCTGTTTTTT.

The count of this clone is one. This sequence joins TRBV27 and TRBJ1-2, with 9 bases aligning to TRBD1. Germline CDR1 is MNHEY and CDR2 is SMNVEV (reference sequence). The V and J ends lost 5 bases and 3 bases, in that order; junction bases with no gene match: 7. The CDR3 spans 15 residues. CDR3 nucleotides: TGTGCCAGCAGTCCCCGGACAGGGGCGGACTATGGCTACACCTTC. It is translated as CASSPRTGADYGYTF.

The gene calls are TRBV10-1 and TRBJ1-5; weak D call: TRBD1 (5 bases). The CDR3 runs to 14 residues. Per the germline V gene, CDR1 is WNHNN and CDR2 is SYGVQD (reference sequence). The V end was cut by 11 bases, the J end by 7 bases, with 21 bases between. In DNA, the CDR3 is TGCGCCGGAATGGCAGGGAAGTATCGGCAGCCCCAGCATTTT. Encoded protein: CAGMAGKYRQPQHF.

J is TRBJ2-3 and V is TRBV28, with 7 bases lining up with TRBD2. Germline V gene data show CDR1 as MDHEN and CDR2 as SYDVKM. The CDR3 contains 14 residues. The junction had 8 bases not matched to a gene; V was cut back by 6 bases and J by 5 bases. The CDR3 reads CASSLHSGGDTQYF. The CDR3 DNA reads TGTGCCAGCAGCCTCCATTCGGGAGGAGATACGCAGTATTTT.

The chain links TRBV9 to TRBJ2-3; TRBD2 agrees at 9 bases. CDR3 length: 16 residues. V dropped 0 bases and J dropped 2; count of bases not matched to a gene: 4. Germline assignment: CDR1 SGDLS and CDR2 YYNGEE. This CDR3 reads CASSVGAGGITDTQYF. Here the CDR3 DNA reads TGTGCCAGCAGCGTAGGGGCGGGAGGGATCACAGATACGCAGTATTTT.

The rearrangement joins TRBV2 to TRBJ1-1; the D is unclear. This CDR3 comprises 12 residues. CDR1 is SNHLY and CDR2 is FYNNEI in the germline V gene. Deletions cut 11 bases from V and 1 base from J, with 11 bases between. The CDR3: CAGSTQNTEAFF. The CDR3 region has the DNA TGTGCCGGCTCAACACAGAACACTGAAGCTTTCTTT.

The gene calls are TRBV4-2 and TRBJ2-6; the D gene is possibly TRBD1 (6 bases). This CDR3 is 18 amino acids long. Germline V gives CDR1 LGHNA, CDR2 YNFKEQ. Trimming took off 5 bases at V and 2 bases at J, with 19 bases between the two ends. CDR3: CASSVKGPGVTGANVLTF. The CDR3, as DNA: TGTGCCAGCAGCGTAAAGGGTCCAGGGGTGACTGGGGCCAACGTCCTGACTTTC.

The chain has TRBV30 and TRBJ2-2, with no clear D. The germline V gene encodes CDR1 GTSNPN and CDR2 SVGIG (reference sequence). Trimming took off 0 bases at V and 6 bases at J, with 14 bases between the two ends. CDR3 length: 15 residues. CDR3 sequence (DNA): TGTGCCTGGAGTGTTTTCGGGTTATTGCCCGGGGAGCTGTTTTTT. Translated, it gives CAWSVFGLLPGELFF. The full variable domain, in which reference TRBV30 and TRBJ2-2 provide the parts outside the CDR3, is SQTIHQWPATLVQPVGSPLSLECTVEGTSNPNLYWYRQAAGRGLQLLFYSVGIGQISSEVPQNLSASRPQDRQFILSSKKLLLSDSGFYLCAWSVFGLLPGELFFGEGSRLTVL.

This clone is a singleton in its sample. This chain joins TRBV7-6 and TRBJ2-7; 11 bases are shared with TRBD1. With 5 bases clipped from V and 3 bases from J, the junction kept 15 bases outside the gene matches. This CDR3 spans 18 amino acids. Germline V gene sequence: CDR1 SGHVS, CDR2 FNYEAQ. The CDR3 nucleotides read TGTGCCAGCAGCCCGCGTCTCCCATCCGGGACAGGGGGCTACGAGCAGTACTTC. The encoded protein is CASSPRLPSGTGGYEQYF.

The sample holds many counts of this clone. This chain uses TRBV12-3 or TRBV12-4 with TRBJ2-1; tentative D call: TRBD2 (5 bases). This CDR3 is 13 amino acids long. V shed 5 bases and J shed 9 bases, with 14 bases lying between them. The DNA of the CDR3 is TGTGCCAGCAGTCCTAGGGTCGCGGGTGAGCAGTTCTTC. Protein sequence: CASSPRVAGEQFF.

The V and J genes are TRBV7-9 and TRBJ1-6, with 9 bases matching TRBD1. V shed 4 bases, J shed 7 bases, and the junction held 14 bases outside the gene matches. Germline V lookup: CDR1 SEHNR, CDR2 FQNEAQ (reference sequence). The CDR3 has 18 amino acids. CDR3 residues: CASSSNRRTGAGNSPLHF. The CDR3 DNA reads TGTGCCAGCAGCTCGAACCGCCGGACAGGGGCTGGCAATTCACCCCTCCACTTT.

This rearrangement joins TRBV20-1 to TRBJ1-1, with D possibly TRBD1 on 5 matching bases. The V and J ends lost 3 bases and 1 base respectively, with 12 bases between them. CDR3 size: 14 residues. CDR1 and CDR2 from the germline V gene are DFQATT and SNEGSKA (reference sequence). The CDR3 nucleotides read TGCAGTGCTAGTCAGCAGGGCAAGAACACTGAAGCTTTCTTT. Amino acid sequence: CSASQQGKNTEAFF.

The rearrangement links TRBV6-4 to TRBJ2-7, with 8 positions matching TRBD2. Trimming at V came to 6 bases and at J to 3 bases, leaving 4 bases not matched to a gene. Looked up from germline, CDR1 is MRHNA and CDR2 is SNTAGT. This CDR3 is 13 amino acids long. CDR3 protein: CASSTTSDYEQYF. CDR3 bases: TGTGCCAGCAGCACGACTAGCGACTACGAGCAGTACTTC.

The chain uses TRBV10-1 and TRBJ1-5; a possible D gene is TRBD1 (5 bases). V was shortened by 4 bases and J by 7 bases, with 17 bases between the two germline ends. CDR1 and CDR2 (germline): WNHNN, SYGVQD (reference sequence). The CDR3 covers 15 residues. This chain's CDR3 is CASSVGVVRGQPQHF. The DNA of the CDR3 is TGCGCCAGCAGTGTAGGGGTCGTACGGGGACAGCCCCAGCATTTT.

V gene TRBV29-1 combines with J gene TRBJ1-2, with D possibly TRBD1 on 5 matching bases. The CDR3 extends over 14 amino acids. V gave up 4 bases and J gave up 1 base, with 13 bases separating them. Germline-derived CDR1 and CDR2 are SQVTM and ANQGSEA. The CDR3 coding sequence is TGCAGCGTTGGGACACGGGAAAGTAACTATGGCTACACCTTC. Its protein is CSVGTRESNYGYTF.

This chain joins TRBV29-1 and TRBJ2-5; D may be TRBD1 or TRBD2 (5 bases each). Germline CDR1 SQVTM, CDR2 ANQGSEA. The CDR3 is 14 residues long. Between the trimmed V and J ends, which lost 8 bases and 1 base, there was a span of 17 bases. Written as DNA, the CDR3 is TGCAGCATTATGCCGGGACCGACCCAAGAGACCCAGTACTTC. This sequence encodes CSIMPGPTQETQYF. The complete variable domain, with remaining parts taken from reference TRBV29-1 and TRBJ2-5, reads SAVISQKPSRDICQRGTSLTIQCQVDSQVTMMFWYRQQPGQSLTLIATANQGSEATYESGFVIDKFPISRPNLTFSTLTVSNMSPEDSSIYLCSIMPGPTQETQYFGPGTRLLVL.

This sequence joins TRBV19 and TRBJ1-2; 7 nucleotides match TRBD1. Germline CDR1 LNHDA, CDR2 SQIVND (reference sequence). The CDR3 runs 13 residues. The V and J ends lost 7 bases and 7 bases, in that order; junction bases with no gene match: 9. DNA of the CDR3: TGTGCCAGTATTTCAGGGGGATTAGGTGGCTACACCTTC. It translates to CASISGGLGGYTF.

The chain joins TRBV18 to TRBJ2-7, with D possibly TRBD1 on 5 matching bases. Trimming took off 2 bases at V and 5 bases at J, with 13 bases between the two ends. The CDR3 sequence is 14 residues long. Germline V gene lookup returns CDR1 KGHSH and CDR2 LQKENI. The DNA for the CDR3 is TGTGCCAGCTCACCATTAACAGGAGCCCACGAGCAGTACTTC. Its translation is CASSPLTGAHEQYF.